This T cell receptor (beta chain) is from a study of human T cells and chemical hapten exposure (dated by TCRdb to the early 2020s). For the study in its entirety: For sensitization, 2% DPC in acetone was applied to a 2 cm by 2 cm area of upper inner arm skin. Throughout the approximately 23-week study period, patients were also given weekly therapeutic DPC doses on the scalp. The mostly female patient cohort included alopecia areata with under or over 50% scalp involvement, alopecia totalis and alopecia universalis. The study tracked peripheral blood TCR repertoire changes in vivo during primary and secondary sensitization to the hapten diphenylcyclopropenone (DPC) in alopecia patients. About 27 alopecia patients gave blood for TCR sequencing at one to four time points (pre-sensitization, 2, 6 and 24 weeks). The libraries were sequenced as a pool, and the TCR yield per sample differed mostly because of small variations in library volumes within the pool. Blood samples were taken from patients before sensitization (week 0) and then at 2, 6 and about 24 weeks after DPC sensitization. Patch testing was done on the upper back using Finn chambers containing 0.01% DPC, and results were scored after 6 days according to International Contact Dermatitis Research Group standards.

This clonotype was recorded a few times. Its antigen has not been determined. Qualities for individual bases were not recorded, and no much larger clone is one base off. The CDR3 numbers 17 residues from cysteine through phenylalanine. Here the CDR3 DNA is all that survives: 51 bases in frame from base 1. CDR1 GTSNPN and CDR2 SVGIG were looked up in the germline V gene (reference sequence). V trim: 2 bases; J trim: 2 bases; unmatched bases: 13. Overall results and qualifications from the work: Alopecia, a presumed autoimmune disease, was present in all patients, so the immune response of the patients might differ from that of healthy individuals. DPC sensitization did not change the number of TCRs with a frequency above 1 in 1000, and there was no evidence of changes in global repertoire structure. After repeated subsampling, changes were observed in the strength of the expansion versus patch-test correlation and in the threshold at which the correlation became significant. Expanded TCRs formed significantly more large CDR3 similarity clusters than pre-sensitization or healthy control sets, consistent with antigen-driven responses. Patch test score correlated positively with the number of PT1 expanded TCRs, reaching significance at thresholds 8, 16 and 32 but not at 4.

Libraries were constructed by RACE. The sequencer listed for this sample is NextSeq 500. During library preparation, unique molecular identifiers were attached to individual cDNA molecules so that TCRs could be counted quantitatively and reproducibly. For every blood RNA sample, sequencing covered both the TCR alpha and TCR beta chains. From the authors' description of their analysis: A median of roughly 99,000 TCRs per sample was observed, with a range of about 23,224 to 750,000. The Decombinator software suite was used to annotate the V, J and CDR3 of the TCR reads. To make PS versus PT1 abundance plots, every sample was subsampled to the same number of TCRs (28,000). TCRs were defined as expanded if absent before sensitization and observed at least eight times at the 2-week time point. The public reads were run again by TCRdb, first through fastp at Q25 and then through MiXCR, and only productive beta chains were kept. Every entry covers one CDR3 protein and lists the most common genes and DNA from its rows. TCRdb's processing, not the authors', yielded these V and J calls. Here the sample has some 70,000 distinct CDR3 sequences; about 9.4% occur a single time. Clones ranked in the top ten supply roughly 6.8% of the sample.

The intended sense of this specimen's time point label: patch test 2, 6 weeks after DPC sensitization. The treatment or condition label for this specimen denotes: therapeutic diphenylcyclopropenone sensitization with weekly scalp DPC. At each patch-test visit, blood was drawn before the patch test was applied. Eligible patients were aged 18 to 70, diagnosed with alopecia, deemed suitable for DPC therapy, and excluded if pregnant. Unfractionated whole blood was collected in Tempus Blood RNA tubes, and total RNA was extracted from that blood. The rearrangement combines TRBV30 with TRBJ2-7; TRBD2 matches 9 bases in the middle. The specimen comprised whole blood, sampled in connection with sensitization to the hapten diphenylcyclopropenone (DPC). The TCR comes from a woman aged 45-59 years with alopecia areata. Some clones in this sample may be carry-over from other donors' samples. The DNA is as follows: TGTGCCTGGAGTCCACCCCCGCGACTAGCGGCAACCTACGAGCAGTACTTC. Its coded protein is CAWSPPPRLAATYEQYF.